The clone carrying this T cell receptor beta chain was seen a handful of times. The antigen is undetermined. The entry originates in a study of cytomegalovirus exposure and HLA in healthy donors. Broader study findings: Later analysis identified a missense DCLRE1C variant that was linked to TCR beta V- and J-gene trimming. A further, later analysis showed that HLA-associated TCR beta chains (compared with equally common others) were more clonally expanded. A later analysis revealed that TCR association rates differed between HLA loci, peaking at DRB1 and bottoming out at HLA-C.

PCR used 60 Vbeta primers and 13 Jbeta primers. Clones were read by immunoSEQ multiplex PCR, and TCRdb kept only the in-frame ones, dropping some. This sample has about 140,000 clones, with approximately 80% found just once. This CDR3 contains 16 residues. Germline CDR1 is SGHTA and CDR2 is FQGNSA. Trimming cost V 0 bases and J 1 base; bases outside gene matches: 5. The chain links TRBV7-2 to TRBJ2-5; 7 bases match TRBD2. The sample consisted of PBMCs. The sequence derives from a man aged 50 to 59 in good health and CMV-seronegative. The CDR3 reads CASSLAVASGQETQYF. The CDR3 DNA reads as TGTGCCAGCAGCTTAGCGGTGGCTAGCGGCCAAGAGACCCAGTACTTC.